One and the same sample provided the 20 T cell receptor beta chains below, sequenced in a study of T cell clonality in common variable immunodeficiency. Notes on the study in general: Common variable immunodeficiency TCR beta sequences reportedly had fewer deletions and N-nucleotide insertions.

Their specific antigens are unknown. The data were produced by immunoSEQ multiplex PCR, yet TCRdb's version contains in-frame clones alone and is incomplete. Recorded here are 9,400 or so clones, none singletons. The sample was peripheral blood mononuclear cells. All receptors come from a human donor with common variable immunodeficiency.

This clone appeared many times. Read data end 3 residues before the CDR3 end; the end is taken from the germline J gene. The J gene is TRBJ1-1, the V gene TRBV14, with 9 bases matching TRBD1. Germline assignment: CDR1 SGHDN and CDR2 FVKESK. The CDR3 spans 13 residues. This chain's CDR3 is CASSQVAQGAAFF. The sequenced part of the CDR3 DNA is TGTGCCAGCAGCCAAGTGGCACAGGGGGCG.

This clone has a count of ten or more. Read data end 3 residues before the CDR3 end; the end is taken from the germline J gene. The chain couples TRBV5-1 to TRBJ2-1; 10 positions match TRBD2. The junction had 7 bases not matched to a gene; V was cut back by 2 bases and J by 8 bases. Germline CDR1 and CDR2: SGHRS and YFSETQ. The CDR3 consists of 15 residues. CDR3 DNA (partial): TGCGCCAGCAGCTTTCTAGCGGGAGTCCACTATGAG. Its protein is CASSFLAGVHYE. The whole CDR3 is CASSFLAGVHYEQFF.

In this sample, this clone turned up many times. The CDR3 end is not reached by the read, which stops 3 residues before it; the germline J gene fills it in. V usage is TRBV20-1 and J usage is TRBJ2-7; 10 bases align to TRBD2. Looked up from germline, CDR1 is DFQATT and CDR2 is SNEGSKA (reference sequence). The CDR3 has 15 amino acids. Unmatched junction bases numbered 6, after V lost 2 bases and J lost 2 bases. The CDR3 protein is CSARLRTSGTYEQYF. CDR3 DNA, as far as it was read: TGCAGTGCTAGACTCCGGACTAGCGGAACCTACGAG.

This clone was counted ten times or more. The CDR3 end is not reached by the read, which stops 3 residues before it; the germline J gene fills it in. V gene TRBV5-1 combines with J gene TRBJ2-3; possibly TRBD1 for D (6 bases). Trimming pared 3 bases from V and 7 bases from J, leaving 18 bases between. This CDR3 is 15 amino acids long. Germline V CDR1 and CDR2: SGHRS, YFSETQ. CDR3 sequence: CASSSKWTVPYTQYF. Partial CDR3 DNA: TGCGCCAGCAGCTCTAAGTGGACAGTCCCCTATACG.

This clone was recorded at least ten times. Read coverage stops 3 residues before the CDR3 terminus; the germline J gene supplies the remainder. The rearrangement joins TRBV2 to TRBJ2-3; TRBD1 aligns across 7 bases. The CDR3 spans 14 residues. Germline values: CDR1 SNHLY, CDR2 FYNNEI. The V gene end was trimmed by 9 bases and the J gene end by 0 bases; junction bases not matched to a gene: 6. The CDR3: CARRRDSSTDTQYF. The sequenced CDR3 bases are TGTGCCAGACGAAGGGACAGTAGCACAGATACG.

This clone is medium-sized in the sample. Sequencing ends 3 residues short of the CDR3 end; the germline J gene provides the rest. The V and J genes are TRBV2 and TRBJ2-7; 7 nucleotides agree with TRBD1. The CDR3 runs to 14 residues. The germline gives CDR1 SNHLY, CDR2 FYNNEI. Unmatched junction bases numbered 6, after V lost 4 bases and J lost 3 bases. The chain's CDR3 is CASSGGQVLYEQYF. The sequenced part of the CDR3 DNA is TGTGCCAGCAGTGGAGGACAGGTTCTCTACGAG.

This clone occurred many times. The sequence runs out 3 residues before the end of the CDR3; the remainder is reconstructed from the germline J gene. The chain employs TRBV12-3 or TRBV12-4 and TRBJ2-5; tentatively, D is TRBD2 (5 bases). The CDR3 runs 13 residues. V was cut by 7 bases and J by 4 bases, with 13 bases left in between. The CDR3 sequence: CASTHSAGETQYF. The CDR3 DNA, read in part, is TGTGCCAGCACCCACTCTGCGGGAGAGACC.

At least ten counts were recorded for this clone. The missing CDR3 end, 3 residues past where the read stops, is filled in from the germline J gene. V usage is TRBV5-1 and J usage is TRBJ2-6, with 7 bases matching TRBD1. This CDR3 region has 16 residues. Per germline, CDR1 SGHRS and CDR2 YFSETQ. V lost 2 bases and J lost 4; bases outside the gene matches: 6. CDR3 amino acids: CASSLTGALGANVLTF. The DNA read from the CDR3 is TGCGCCAGCAGCTTAACAGGGGCGCTGGGGGCCAACGTC.

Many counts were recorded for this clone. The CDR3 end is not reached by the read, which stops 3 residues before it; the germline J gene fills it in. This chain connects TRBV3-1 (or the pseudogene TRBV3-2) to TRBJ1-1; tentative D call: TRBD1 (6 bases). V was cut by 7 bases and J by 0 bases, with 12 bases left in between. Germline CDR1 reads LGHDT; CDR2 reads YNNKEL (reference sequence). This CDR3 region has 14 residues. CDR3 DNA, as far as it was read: TGTGCCAGCACCACGACAGGAGTGAACACTGAA. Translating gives CASTTTGVNTE. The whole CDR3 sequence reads CASTTTGVNTEAFF.

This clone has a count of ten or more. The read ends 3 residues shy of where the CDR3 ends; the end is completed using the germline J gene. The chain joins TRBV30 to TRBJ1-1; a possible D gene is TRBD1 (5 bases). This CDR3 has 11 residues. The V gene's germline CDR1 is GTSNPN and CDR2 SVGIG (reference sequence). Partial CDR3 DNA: TGTGCCTGGAGTGTTGCAGGGCCG. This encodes CAWSVAGP. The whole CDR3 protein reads CAWSVAGPAFF.

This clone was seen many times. CDR3 amino acids: CASSPRRNTIYF. The sequenced CDR3 bases are TGTGCCAGCAGCCCTAGAAGAAACACC. This chain links TRBV6-2 or TRBV6-3 with TRBJ1-3; D remains ambiguous. Read data end 3 residues before the CDR3 end; the end is taken from the germline J gene. The CDR3 contains 12 residues. Trimming pared 6 bases from V and 5 bases from J, leaving 8 bases between. CDR1 is MNHEY and CDR2 is SVGEGT in the germline V gene.

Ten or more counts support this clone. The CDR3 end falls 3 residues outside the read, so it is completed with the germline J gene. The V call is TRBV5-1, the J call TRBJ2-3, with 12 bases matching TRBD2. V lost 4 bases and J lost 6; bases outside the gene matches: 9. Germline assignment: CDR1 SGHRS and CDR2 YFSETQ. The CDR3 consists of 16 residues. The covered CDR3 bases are TGCGCCAGCAGCCTACGGACTAGCGGGGCGTGGGATACG. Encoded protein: CASSLRTSGAWDT. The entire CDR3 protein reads CASSLRTSGAWDTQYF.

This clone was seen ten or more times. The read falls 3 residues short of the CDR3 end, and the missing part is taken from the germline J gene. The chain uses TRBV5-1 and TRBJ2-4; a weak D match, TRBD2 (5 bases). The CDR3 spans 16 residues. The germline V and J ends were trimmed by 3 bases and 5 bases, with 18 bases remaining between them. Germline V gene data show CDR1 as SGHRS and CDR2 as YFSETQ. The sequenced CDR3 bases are TGCGCCAGCAGCTCCCCGATGATCAACGGGGAAAACATT. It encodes CASSSPMINGENI. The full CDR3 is CASSSPMINGENIQYF.

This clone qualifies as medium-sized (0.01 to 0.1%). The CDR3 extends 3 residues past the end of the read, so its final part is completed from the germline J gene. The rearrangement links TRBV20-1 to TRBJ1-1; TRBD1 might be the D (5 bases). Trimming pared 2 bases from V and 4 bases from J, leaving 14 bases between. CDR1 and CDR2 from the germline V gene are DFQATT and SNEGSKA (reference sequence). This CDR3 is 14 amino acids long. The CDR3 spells CSARLPSGITEAFF. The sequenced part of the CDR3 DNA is TGCAGTGCTAGATTACCATCAGGGATCACTGAA.

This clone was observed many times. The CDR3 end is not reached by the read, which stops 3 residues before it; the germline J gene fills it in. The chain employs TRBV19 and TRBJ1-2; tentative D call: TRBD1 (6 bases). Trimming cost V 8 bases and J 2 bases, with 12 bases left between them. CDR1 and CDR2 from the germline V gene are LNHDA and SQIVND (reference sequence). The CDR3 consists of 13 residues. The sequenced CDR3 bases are TGTGCCAGTGGCGGGGGGCCAAACTATGGC. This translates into CASGGGPNYG. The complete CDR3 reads CASGGGPNYGYTF.

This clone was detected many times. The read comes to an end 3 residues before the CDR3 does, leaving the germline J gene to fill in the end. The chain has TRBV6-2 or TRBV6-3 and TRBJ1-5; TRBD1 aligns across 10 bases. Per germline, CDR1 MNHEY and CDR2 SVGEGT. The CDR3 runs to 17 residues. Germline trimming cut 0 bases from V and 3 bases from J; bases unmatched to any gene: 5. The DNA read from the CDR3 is TGTGCCAGCAGTTACTCAGACAGGGGGCTTTCCAATCAGCCC. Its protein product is CASSYSDRGLSNQP. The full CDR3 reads CASSYSDRGLSNQPQHF.

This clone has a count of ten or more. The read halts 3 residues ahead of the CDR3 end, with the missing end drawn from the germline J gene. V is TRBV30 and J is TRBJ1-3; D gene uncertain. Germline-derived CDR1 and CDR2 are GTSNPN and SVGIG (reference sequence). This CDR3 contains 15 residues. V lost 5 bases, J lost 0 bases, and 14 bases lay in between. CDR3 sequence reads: CAWDSRVFSGNTIYF. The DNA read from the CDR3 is TGTGCCTGGGACTCTAGAGTATTCTCTGGAAACACC.

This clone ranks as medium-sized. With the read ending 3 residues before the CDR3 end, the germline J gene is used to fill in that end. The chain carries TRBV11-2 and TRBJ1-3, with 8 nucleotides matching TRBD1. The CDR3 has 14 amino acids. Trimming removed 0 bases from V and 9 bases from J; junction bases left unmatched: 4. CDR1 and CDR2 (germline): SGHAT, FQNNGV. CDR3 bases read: TGTGCCAGCAGCTTAGACGACAGGGGACCCACC. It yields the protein CASSLDDRGPT. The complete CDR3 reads CASSLDDRGPTIYF.

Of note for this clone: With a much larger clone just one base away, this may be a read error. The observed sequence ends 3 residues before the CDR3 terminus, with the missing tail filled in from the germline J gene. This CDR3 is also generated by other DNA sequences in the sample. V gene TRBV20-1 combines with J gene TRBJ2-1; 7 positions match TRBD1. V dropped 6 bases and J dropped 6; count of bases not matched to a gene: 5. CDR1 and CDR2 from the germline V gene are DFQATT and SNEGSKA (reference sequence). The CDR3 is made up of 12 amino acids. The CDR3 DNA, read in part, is TGCAGTGCGACGAGGGGGCGCAATGAG. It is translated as CSATRGRNE. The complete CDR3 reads CSATRGRNEQFF.

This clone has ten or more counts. The CDR3: CASSSGAVYETQYF. The covered CDR3 bases are TGTGCCAGCAGCTCAGGGGCCGTGTACGAGACC. The chain couples TRBV7-2 to TRBJ2-5, with D maybe TRBD1 (6 bases). The read terminates 3 residues ahead of where the CDR3 ends, so the germline J gene completes it. V was clipped by 4 bases and J by 5 bases, with 14 bases between them. The CDR3 consists of 14 residues. In germline, CDR1 is SGHTA, CDR2 FQGNSA.